A single sample gave rise to the 20 T cell receptor beta chains below, sequenced in a study of T-cell memory formation after mild COVID-19. A single record per CDR3 protein comes from TCRdb applying MiXCR to the 5' RACE reads. The sample includes around 200,000 distinct CDR3 sequences, 9% to 10% seen only once; the top ten take around 3.3%. The sequenced material came from PBMCs or a T cell subset sorted from them (not recorded which). The receptors derive from a man younger than 35 who had mild COVID-19 (a few samples of this study predate the infection). Cell type and time point are not known.

The chain combines TRBV5-1 with TRBJ1-1; 7 nucleotides line up with TRBD1. CDR1 is SGHRS, CDR2 YFSETQ, per germline. The CDR3 loop spans 14 amino acids. V trimming: 2 bases; J trimming: 3 bases; junction bases outside the gene matches: 4. The CDR3 here is CASSLQGLDTEAFF. CDR3 in DNA: TGCGCCAGCAGCTTACAGGGGTTGGACACTGAAGCTTTCTTT.

This rearrangement joins TRBV6-1 to TRBJ1-5; D possibly corresponds to TRBD1 (6 bases). Trimming stripped 6 bases from V and 7 bases from J, with 22 bases between. Germline V CDR1 and CDR2: MNHNS, SASEGT. The length of the CDR3 is 16 residues. The CDR3 loop is CASRGGGGGLRQPQHF. CDR3 coding DNA: TGTGCCAGCAGGGGCGGTGGGGGGGGGCTCCGCCAGCCCCAGCATTTT.

This clonotype came up a few times. V and J are TRBV7-9 and TRBJ2-5; either TRBD1 or TRBD2 may fit D (5 bases each). Germline loops: CDR1 SEHNR, CDR2 FQNEAQ (reference sequence). Trimming removed 8 bases from V and 5 bases from J, with 15 bases in between. The length of the CDR3 is 13 residues. The CDR3 nucleotides are TGTGCCAGCGGCCGGGGCGAGACGGAGACCCAGTACTTC. Translating gives CASGRGETETQYF.

V usage is TRBV7-2 and J usage is TRBJ1-5; maybe TRBD1 (6 bases). Germline V gives CDR1 SGHTA, CDR2 FQGNSA. The CDR3 has 18 residues. V lost 5 bases, J lost 2 bases, and 22 bases lay in between. CDR3 sequence reads: CASSNDRRGLKGNQPQHF. The CDR3 DNA reads as TGTGCCAGCAGCAACGACCGCCGGGGGCTAAAGGGCAATCAGCCCCAGCATTTT.

A few counts support this clonotype. The chain combines TRBV6-2 or TRBV6-3 with TRBJ2-1, with D maybe TRBD2 (7 bases). CDR3 length: 15 residues. Germline V gene lookup returns CDR1 MNHEY and CDR2 SVGEGT. V was trimmed by 5 bases and J by 5 bases, leaving 16 bases between them. The CDR3 coding sequence is TGTGCCAGCAGTCAACGGGGGGCGGGGCACAATGAGCAGTTCTTC. It codes for CASSQRGAGHNEQFF.

This clonotype was detected only a few times. The gene calls are TRBV4-2 and TRBJ2-1; TRBD2 is a possible D gene (5 bases). Germline-derived CDR1 and CDR2 are LGHNA and YNFKEQ. V was shortened by 4 bases and J by 2 bases, with 15 bases between the two germline ends. CDR3 length: 16 residues. The CDR3 is CASSRETIPAYNEQFF. DNA of the CDR3: TGTGCCAGCAGCCGGGAGACGATCCCTGCCTACAATGAGCAGTTCTTC.

This clonotype was seen more than once but under ten times. The rearrangement uses TRBV20-1 and TRBJ2-7; D assignment may be TRBD1 or TRBD2 (6 bases each). V was shortened by 3 bases and J by 3 bases, with 9 bases between the two germline ends. Germline V gives CDR1 DFQATT, CDR2 SNEGSKA (reference sequence). The CDR3 is 12 amino acids. CDR3 coding DNA: TGCAGTGCTAGCGGGGGCGGCTACGAGCAGTACGTC. Its protein is CSASGGGYEQYV.

This clonotype has more than one count but fewer than ten. CDR3 DNA: TGTGCCAGCAGTACCGCCCGACAGGGCTTGCCTAGCGGGGTCTACAATGAGCAGTTCTTC. It encodes CASSTARQGLPSGVYNEQFF. This chain links TRBV2 with TRBJ2-1; 9 bases match TRBD2. J lost 3 bases, V lost 5 bases, and 20 bases had no gene match. The CDR3 runs to 20 residues. CDR1 is SNHLY and CDR2 is FYNNEI in the germline V gene.

This clonotype was counted only a few times. The chain links TRBV3-1 to TRBJ2-1, with D possibly matching TRBD2 (6 bases). This CDR3 comprises 13 residues. Germline-derived CDR1 and CDR2 are LGHDT and YNNKEL (reference sequence). V was trimmed by 1 base and J by 13 bases, leaving 14 bases between them. The CDR3 reads CASSQGRDGLQFF. The CDR3 region has the DNA TGTGCCAGCAGCCAAGGCCGGGACGGACTACAGTTCTTC.

This clonotype has just a few counts. The J gene is TRBJ2-5, the V gene TRBV12-3 or TRBV12-4, with 10 positions matching TRBD2. Trimming removed 5 bases from V and 4 bases from J; junction bases left unmatched: 7. The CDR3 has 15 residues. As DNA, the CDR3 is TGTGCCAGCAGTCCCCCGGGACTAGCGCGAGAGACCCAGTACTTC. Its translation is CASSPPGLARETQYF.

This clonotype came up a few times. V usage is TRBV15 and J usage is TRBJ2-5, with 7 bases aligning to TRBD1. V lost 8 bases, J lost 6 bases, and 9 bases stayed unmatched. This CDR3 contains 13 residues. The germline V gene encodes CDR1 LNHNV and CDR2 YYDKDF (reference sequence). Here the CDR3 DNA reads TGTGCCACCCAACAGGGACAGTCCAAGACCCAGTACTTC. Encoded protein: CATQQGQSKTQYF.

In this sample, this clonotype turned up a few times. The chain joins TRBV6-2 or TRBV6-3 to TRBJ2-7; weak D call: TRBD1 (6 bases). Germline V gene data show CDR1 as MNHEY and CDR2 as SVGEGT. Trimming stripped 8 bases from V and 3 bases from J, with 11 bases between. CDR3 size: 12 residues. The CDR3 region has the DNA TGTGCCAGCCGGGACAACGGCTACGAGCAGTACTTC. This codes for CASRDNGYEQYF.

The chain carries TRBV7-2 and TRBJ1-1; 8 positions match TRBD1. Germline V CDR1 and CDR2: SGHTA, FQGNSA. J lost 14 bases, V lost 4 bases, and 3 bases had no gene match. The CDR3 loop spans 10 amino acids. CDR3 DNA sequence: TGTGCCAGCAGCTCGACAGGGGCATTCTTT. This gives the protein CASSSTGAFF.

V and J are TRBV5-1 and TRBJ2-1; TRBD2 matches 12 bases. The germline V gene has CDR1 SGHRS and CDR2 YFSETQ. This CDR3 contains 15 residues. V dropped 4 bases and J dropped 9; count of bases not matched to a gene: 8. CDR3 bases: TGCGCCAGCAGCCCCCTAGCGGGGGGGCCGGGTGAGCAGTTCTTC. Protein: CASSPLAGGPGEQFF.

The chain combines TRBV5-1 with TRBJ1-3; D is ambiguous. Germline V lookup: CDR1 SGHRS, CDR2 YFSETQ. Trimming removed 2 bases at V and 4 bases at J, with 13 bases between. The CDR3 runs to 15 residues. The CDR3 sequence: CASSFGTVAGNTIYF. The CDR3 bases are TGCGCCAGCAGCTTCGGCACGGTGGCCGGAAACACCATATATTTT.

The chain combines TRBV5-4 with TRBJ1-2; D is undetermined. Looked up from germline, CDR1 is SGHNT and CDR2 is YYREEE (reference sequence). V was cut by 10 bases and J by 4 bases, with 17 bases left in between. The CDR3 is 13 residues long. The CDR3 protein is CAGGGPAAYGYTF. The CDR3 nucleotides are TGTGCCGGAGGCGGACCGGCGGCCTATGGCTACACCTTC.

The chain combines TRBV7-9 with TRBJ1-5, with D tentatively TRBD1 (5 bases). Germline lookup yields CDR1 SEHNR and CDR2 FQNEAQ (reference sequence). The length of the CDR3 is 15 residues. V was pared by 5 bases and J by 1 base, with 12 bases between. CDR3 coding DNA: TGTGCCAGCAGCCCCGGGGGGAGGAGCAATCAGCCCCAGCATTTT. Its translation is CASSPGGRSNQPQHF.

The rearrangement joins TRBV10-3 to TRBJ1-1; 7 positions match TRBD1. The CDR3 totals 13 residues. J lost 7 bases, V lost 2 bases, and 4 bases had no gene match. The V gene's germline CDR1 is ENHRY and CDR2 SYGVKD. The CDR3 DNA reads as TGTGCCATCAGTGAGGACAGGGATGGTGAAGCTTTCTTT. The encoded protein is CAISEDRDGEAFF.

This clonotype was observed a handful of times. The chain links TRBV5-1 to TRBJ2-4, with 13 bases aligning to TRBD2. The CDR3 consists of 19 residues. V lost 4 bases and J lost 0; bases outside the gene matches: 10. Germline CDR1 and CDR2: SGHRS and YFSETQ. The CDR3 is CASSHGSGLAGLAKNIQYF. DNA of the CDR3: TGCGCCAGCAGCCACGGGTCGGGACTAGCGGGGCTAGCCAAAAACATTCAGTACTTC.

This clonotype was seen a few times. The V and J genes are TRBV4-3 and TRBJ2-2, with D unresolved. The germline V gene has CDR1 LGHNA and CDR2 YSLEER. V was clipped by 0 bases and J by 0 bases, with 5 bases between them. There are 15 residues in the CDR3. The CDR3 loop reads CASSQEGSNTGELFF. The CDR3, as DNA: TGCGCCAGCAGCCAAGAAGGCTCGAACACCGGGGAGCTGTTTTTT.